The 12 T cell receptor beta chains given below trace back to one sample, sequenced in a study of T cells in Graves' hyperthyroidism and ophthalmopathy. Amplification yielded TCR beta CDR3 regions, with RNA transcripts as the source. First-round RT-PCR with HTBI primers amplified the TCR CDR3 region. TCRdb passed the multiplex PCR reads through MiXCR, listing each CDR3 protein once. The sample lists roughly 840,000 distinct CDR3 sequences; about two fifths were seen once. The material sequenced was blood. These receptors originate from a man aged 18 to 35 with Graves' hyperthyroidism.

This clonotype has a handful of counts. The junction shows a germline mismatch at one end, possibly a read error. V is TRBV6-1 and J is TRBJ1-5; D is undetermined. The CDR3 extends over 12 amino acids. Looked up from germline, CDR1 is MNHNS and CDR2 is SASEGT. CDR3 DNA sequence: TGTGCCGGCAGGAGGAGCAATCAGCCCCAGCATTTT. It codes for CAGRRSNQPQHF.

V and J are TRBV12-3 or TRBV12-4 and TRBJ1-3, with D uncertain. The CDR3 totals 13 residues. The ends were cut back, 2 bases at V and 6 bases at J, with 8 bases in the middle. This chain's CDR3 is CASSLSSVNTIYF. The DNA of the CDR3 is TGTGCCAGCAGTTTATCCTCGGTAAACACCATATATTTT.

Worth noting for this clonotype: A read error may account for a junction end that differs from germline. The chain couples TRBV9 to TRBJ2-5, with 10 bases matching TRBD2. The CDR3 has 17 residues. Germline loops: CDR1 SGDLS, CDR2 YYNGEE. The CDR3 is CACSVASGGPGGETQYF. The CDR3 DNA reads as TGTGCCTGCAGCGTAGCTAGCGGGGGCCCCGGGGGAGAGACCCAGTACTTC.

V usage is TRBV24-1 and J usage is TRBJ1-1, with D tentatively TRBD1 (6 bases). Germline CDR1 KGHDR, CDR2 SFDVKD. The V end lost 7 bases, the J end lost 1 base, and 18 bases lay between the germline ends. The CDR3 loop spans 16 amino acids. The CDR3 bases are TGTGCCACCAGACAGGGAAGAGGGACCGGGAACACTGAAGCTTTCTTT. As protein: CATRQGRGTGNTEAFF.

For this clonotype: One end of the junction does not line up with germline, which may come from a read error. The chain employs TRBV10-2 and TRBJ1-5, with a possible D match to TRBD1 (6 bases). Per the germline V gene, CDR1 is WSHSY and CDR2 is SAAADI. The CDR3 covers 12 residues. CDR3 protein: CASSTPQGPQHF. The CDR3 region has the DNA TGTGCCAGCAGTACCCCACAGGGGCCCCAGCATTTT.

V and J are TRBV10-3 and TRBJ1-2; 7 positions match TRBD1. Germline loops: CDR1 ENHRY, CDR2 SYGVKD. The V segment lost 2 bases and the J segment 4 bases; nucleotides outside the gene matches: 7. The CDR3 is made up of 15 amino acids. As DNA, the CDR3 is TGTGCCATCAGTGAGGGGGACAGTGAGGGCTATGGCTACACCTTC. Translated, it gives CAISEGDSEGYGYTF.

This clonotype was recorded many times. The chain recombines TRBV29-1 with TRBJ1-1, with D possibly matching TRBD1 (6 bases). This CDR3 is 16 amino acids long. Between the trimmed V and J ends, which lost 3 bases and 3 bases, there was a span of 20 bases. Germline loops: CDR1 SQVTM, CDR2 ANQGSEA. The CDR3 is CSVDLDRREGDTEAFF. The DNA for the CDR3 is TGCAGCGTTGACCTAGACAGGCGAGAAGGCGACACTGAAGCTTTCTTT.

In its sample, this clonotype was seen many times. V and J are TRBV19 and TRBJ1-5, with 7 bases matching TRBD1. This CDR3 has 15 residues. Germline-derived CDR1 and CDR2 are LNHDA and SQIVND (reference sequence). With V trimmed by 4 bases and J by 4 bases, 7 bases remained unmatched. CDR3 loop: CASSNGTVRNQPQHF. CDR3 DNA sequence: TGTGCCAGTAGTAACGGGACAGTACGGAATCAGCCCCAGCATTTT.

In this sample, this clonotype turned up many times. The rearrangement uses TRBV2 and TRBJ1-2; 9 nucleotides agree with TRBD1. The CDR3 is made up of 13 amino acids. V trimming: 6 bases; J trimming: 4 bases; junction bases outside the gene matches: 3. Germline CDR1 and CDR2: SNHLY and FYNNEI. Here the CDR3 reads CASRGQGGYGYTF. CDR3 nucleotides: TGTGCCAGCAGGGGACAGGGTGGCTATGGCTACACCTTC.

This clonotype has just a few counts. This chain connects TRBV6-1 to TRBJ2-7; 10 nucleotides line up with TRBD2. J lost 3 bases, V lost 2 bases, and 1 base had no gene match. The CDR3 covers 14 residues. Germline V gene data show CDR1 as MNHNS and CDR2 as SASEGT. The chain's CDR3 is CASSELAGVYEQYF. The CDR3 DNA follows: TGTGCCAGCAGTGAACTAGCGGGAGTCTACGAGCAGTACTTC.

V usage is TRBV2 and J usage is TRBJ1-6, with TRBD1 as a possible D gene (5 bases). Trimming removed 6 bases from V and 7 bases from J, with 13 bases in between. CDR3 length: 14 residues. Germline V gene data show CDR1 as SNHLY and CDR2 as FYNNEI. CDR3 bases: TGTGCCAGCAGCTCGGGACGGCAAAATTCACCCCTCCACTTT. The encoded protein is CASSSGRQNSPLHF.

The rearrangement joins TRBV9 to TRBJ1-1, with a tentative D call TRBD1 (6 bases). Germline assignment: CDR1 SGDLS and CDR2 YYNGEE. Trimming left V 4 bases short and J 3 bases short, with 16 bases between. The CDR3 runs 15 residues. The DNA for the CDR3 is TGTGCCAGCAGCCAAGGGGTGGGGGCGGACACTGAAGCTTTCTTT. Protein product: CASSQGVGADTEAFF.